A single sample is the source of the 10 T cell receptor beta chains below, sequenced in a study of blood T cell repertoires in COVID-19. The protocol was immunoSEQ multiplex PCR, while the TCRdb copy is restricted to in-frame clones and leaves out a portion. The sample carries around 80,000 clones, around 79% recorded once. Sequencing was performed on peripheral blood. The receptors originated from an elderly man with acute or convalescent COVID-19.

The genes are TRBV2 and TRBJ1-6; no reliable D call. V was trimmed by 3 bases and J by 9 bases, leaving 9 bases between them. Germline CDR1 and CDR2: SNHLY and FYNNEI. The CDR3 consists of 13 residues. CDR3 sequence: CASSEVAGSPLHF. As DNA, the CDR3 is TGTGCCAGCAGTGAGGTGGCTGGTTCACCCCTCCACTTT.

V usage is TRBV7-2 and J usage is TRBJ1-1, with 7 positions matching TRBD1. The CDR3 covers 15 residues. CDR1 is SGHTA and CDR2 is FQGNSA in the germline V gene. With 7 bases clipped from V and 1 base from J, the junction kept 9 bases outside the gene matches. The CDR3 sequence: CASIRGPLGNTEAFF. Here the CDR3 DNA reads TGTGCCAGCATAAGGGGGCCTTTGGGGAACACTGAAGCTTTCTTT.

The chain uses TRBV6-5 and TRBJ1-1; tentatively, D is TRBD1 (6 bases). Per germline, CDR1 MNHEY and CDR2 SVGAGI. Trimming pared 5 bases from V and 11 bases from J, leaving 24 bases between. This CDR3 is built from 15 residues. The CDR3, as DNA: TGTGCCAGCAGTCAGACCTTCTGGGGGGGCGCTTCGGCTTTCTTT. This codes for CASSQTFWGGASAFF.

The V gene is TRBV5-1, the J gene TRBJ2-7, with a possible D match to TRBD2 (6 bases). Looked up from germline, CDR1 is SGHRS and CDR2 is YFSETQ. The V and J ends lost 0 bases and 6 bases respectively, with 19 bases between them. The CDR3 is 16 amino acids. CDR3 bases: TGCGCCAGCAGCTTGGGGATCACCGGGGACGGGGGCGAGCAGTACTTC. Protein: CASSLGITGDGGEQYF.

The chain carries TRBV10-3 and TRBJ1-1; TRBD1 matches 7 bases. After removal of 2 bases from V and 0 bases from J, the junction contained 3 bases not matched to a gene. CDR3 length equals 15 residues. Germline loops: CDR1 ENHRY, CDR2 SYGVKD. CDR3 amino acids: CAISEGQGVNTEAFF. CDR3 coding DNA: TGTGCCATCAGTGAGGGGCAGGGGGTGAACACTGAAGCTTTCTTT.

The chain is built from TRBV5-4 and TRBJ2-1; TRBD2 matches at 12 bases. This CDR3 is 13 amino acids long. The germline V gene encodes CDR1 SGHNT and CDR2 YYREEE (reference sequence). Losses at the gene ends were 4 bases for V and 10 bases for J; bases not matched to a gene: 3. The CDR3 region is CASSMGLAGEQFF. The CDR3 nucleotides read TGTGCCAGCAGCATGGGACTAGCGGGCGAGCAGTTCTTC.

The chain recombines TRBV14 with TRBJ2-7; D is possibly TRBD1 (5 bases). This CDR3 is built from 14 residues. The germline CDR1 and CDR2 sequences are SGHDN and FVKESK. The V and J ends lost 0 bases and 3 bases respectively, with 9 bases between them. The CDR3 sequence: CASSQDITGYEQYF. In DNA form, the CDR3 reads TGTGCCAGCAGCCAAGATATAACAGGCTACGAGCAGTACTTC.

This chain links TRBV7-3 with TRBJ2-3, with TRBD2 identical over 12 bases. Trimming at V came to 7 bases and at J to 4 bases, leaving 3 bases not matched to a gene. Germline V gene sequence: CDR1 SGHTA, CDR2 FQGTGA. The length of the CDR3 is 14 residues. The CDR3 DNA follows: TGTGCCAGCAAAAGGACTAGCGGGGCAGATACGCAGTATTTT. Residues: CASKRTSGADTQYF.

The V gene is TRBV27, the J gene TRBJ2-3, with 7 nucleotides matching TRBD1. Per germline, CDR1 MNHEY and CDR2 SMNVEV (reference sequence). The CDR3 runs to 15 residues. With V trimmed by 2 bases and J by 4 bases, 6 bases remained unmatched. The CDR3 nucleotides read TGTGCCAGCAGTTTAGGACAGGTAGACGCAGATACGCAGTATTTT. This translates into CASSLGQVDADTQYF.

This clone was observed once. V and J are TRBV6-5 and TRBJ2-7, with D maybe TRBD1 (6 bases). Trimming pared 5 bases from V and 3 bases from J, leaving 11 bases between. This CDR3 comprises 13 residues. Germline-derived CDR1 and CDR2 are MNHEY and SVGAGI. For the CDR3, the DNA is TGTGCCAGCAGTCGGGACAACCTCTACGAGCAGTACTTC. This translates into CASSRDNLYEQYF.